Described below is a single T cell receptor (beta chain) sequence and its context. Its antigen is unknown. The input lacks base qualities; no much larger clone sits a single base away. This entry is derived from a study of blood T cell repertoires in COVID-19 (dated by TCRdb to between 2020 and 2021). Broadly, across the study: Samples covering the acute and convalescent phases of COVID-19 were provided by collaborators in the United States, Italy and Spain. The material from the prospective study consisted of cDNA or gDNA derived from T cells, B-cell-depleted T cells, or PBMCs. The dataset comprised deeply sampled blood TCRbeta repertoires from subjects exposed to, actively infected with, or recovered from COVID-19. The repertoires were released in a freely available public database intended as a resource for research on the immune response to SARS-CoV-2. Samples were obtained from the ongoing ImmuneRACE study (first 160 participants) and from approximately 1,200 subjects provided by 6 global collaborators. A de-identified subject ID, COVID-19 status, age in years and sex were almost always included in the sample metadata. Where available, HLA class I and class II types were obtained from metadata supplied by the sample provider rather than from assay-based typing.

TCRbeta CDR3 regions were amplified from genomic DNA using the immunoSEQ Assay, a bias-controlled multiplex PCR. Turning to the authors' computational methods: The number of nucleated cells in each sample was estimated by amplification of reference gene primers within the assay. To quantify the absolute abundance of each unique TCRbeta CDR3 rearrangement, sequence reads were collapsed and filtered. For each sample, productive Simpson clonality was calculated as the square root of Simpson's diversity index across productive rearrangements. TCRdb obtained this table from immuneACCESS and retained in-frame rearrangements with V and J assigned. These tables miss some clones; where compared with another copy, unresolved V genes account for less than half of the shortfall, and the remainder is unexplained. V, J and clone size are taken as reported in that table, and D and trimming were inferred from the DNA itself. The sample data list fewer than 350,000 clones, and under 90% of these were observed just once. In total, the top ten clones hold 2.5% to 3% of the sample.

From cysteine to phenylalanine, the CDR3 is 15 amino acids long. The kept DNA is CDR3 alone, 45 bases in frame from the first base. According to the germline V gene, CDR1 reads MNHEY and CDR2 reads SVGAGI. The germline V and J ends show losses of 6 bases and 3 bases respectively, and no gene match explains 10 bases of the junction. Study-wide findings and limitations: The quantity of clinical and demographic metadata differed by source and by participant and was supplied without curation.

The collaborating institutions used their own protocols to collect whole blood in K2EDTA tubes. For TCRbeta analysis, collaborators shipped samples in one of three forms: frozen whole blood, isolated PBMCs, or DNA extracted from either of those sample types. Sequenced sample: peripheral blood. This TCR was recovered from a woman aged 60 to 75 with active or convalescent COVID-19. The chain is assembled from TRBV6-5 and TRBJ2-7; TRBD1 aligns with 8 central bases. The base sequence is TGTGCCAGCAGGGACGGACAGGGTACTAGCTACGAGCAGTACTTC. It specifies CASRDGQGTSYEQYF.